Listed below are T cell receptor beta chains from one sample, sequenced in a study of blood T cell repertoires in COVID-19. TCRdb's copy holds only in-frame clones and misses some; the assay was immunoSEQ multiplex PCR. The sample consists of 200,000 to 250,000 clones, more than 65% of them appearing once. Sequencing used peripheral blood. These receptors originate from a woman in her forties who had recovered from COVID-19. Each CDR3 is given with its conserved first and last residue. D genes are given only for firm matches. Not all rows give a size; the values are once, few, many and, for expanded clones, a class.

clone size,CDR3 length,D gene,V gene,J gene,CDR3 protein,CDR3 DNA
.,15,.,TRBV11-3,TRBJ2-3,CASSLISGGSDTQYF,TGTGCCAGCAGCTTAATTAGTGGGGGGTCAGATACGCAGTATTTT
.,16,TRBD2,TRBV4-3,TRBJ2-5,CASSQGGLAGPETQYF,TGCGCCAGCAGCCAGGGAGGACTAGCGGGTCCGGAGACCCAGTACTTC
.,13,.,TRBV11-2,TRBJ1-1,CASSYEGFTEAFF,TGTGCCAGCAGCTATGAGGGATTCACTGAAGCTTTCTTT
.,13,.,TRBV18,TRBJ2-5,CASSPSQKETQYF,TGTGCCAGCTCACCAAGTCAGAAAGAGACCCAGTACTTC
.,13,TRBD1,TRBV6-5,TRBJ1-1,CASSYDRGTEAFF,TGTGCCAGCAGTTACGACAGGGGGACTGAAGCTTTCTTT
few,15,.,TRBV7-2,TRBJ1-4,CASSQKTAQNEKLFF,TGTGCCAGCAGCCAAAAGACAGCACAAAATGAAAAACTGTTTTTT
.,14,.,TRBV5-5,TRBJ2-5,CASSLWSTQETQYF,TGTGCCAGCAGCTTGTGGAGTACGCAAGAGACCCAGTACTTC
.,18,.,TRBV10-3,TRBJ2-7,CAIGAGVTPRDPRSEQYF,TGTGCCATCGGGGCAGGGGTTACCCCTCGGGACCCGAGAAGCGAGCAGTACTTC
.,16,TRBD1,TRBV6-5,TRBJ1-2,CASSYGTGGNYGGYTF,TGTGCCAGCAGTTACGGGACAGGGGGGAACTATGGAGGCTACACCTTC
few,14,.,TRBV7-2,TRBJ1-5,CASSITGPNQPQHF,TGTGCCAGCAGTATCACAGGGCCGAATCAGCCCCAGCATTTT
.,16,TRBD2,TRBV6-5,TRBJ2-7,CASSSNQRGGFYEQYF,TGTGCCAGCAGTTCCAACCAGCGGGGGGGCTTCTACGAGCAGTACTTC
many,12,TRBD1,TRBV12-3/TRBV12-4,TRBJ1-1,CASSPRQGAAFF,TGTGCCAGCAGCCCGAGACAGGGCGCGGCTTTCTTT
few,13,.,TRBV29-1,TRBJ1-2,CSAGSELAYGYTF,TGCAGCGCCGGGTCAGAGCTAGCCTATGGCTACACCTTC
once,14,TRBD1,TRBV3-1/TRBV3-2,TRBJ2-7,CASSQWDSSYEQYF,TGTGCCAGCAGCCAGTGGGACAGCTCCTACGAGCAGTACTTC
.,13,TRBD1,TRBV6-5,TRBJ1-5,CASTGTGNQPQHF,TGTGCCAGCACGGGGACAGGGAATCAGCCCCAGCATTTT
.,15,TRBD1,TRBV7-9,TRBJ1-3,CASSSPTGTGNTIYF,TGTGCCAGCAGCTCCCCGACAGGGACTGGAAACACCATATATTTT
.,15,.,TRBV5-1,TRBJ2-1,CASSPPGASWDEQFF,TGCGCCAGCAGCCCTCCAGGGGCGTCTTGGGATGAGCAGTTCTTC
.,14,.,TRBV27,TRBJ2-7,CASSLSWQTYEQYF,TGTGCCAGCAGTTTATCGTGGCAGACTTACGAGCAGTACTTC
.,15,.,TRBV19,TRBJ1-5,CASSIQGGDNQPQHF,TGTGCCAGTAGTATCCAAGGGGGTGACAATCAGCCCCAGCATTTT
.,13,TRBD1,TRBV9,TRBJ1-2,CASSPQGAYGYTF,TGTGCCAGCAGCCCCCAGGGGGCCTATGGCTACACCTTC
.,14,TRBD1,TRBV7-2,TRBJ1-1,CASSYGTVSAEAFF,TGTGCCAGCAGCTATGGGACAGTTAGCGCTGAAGCTTTCTTT
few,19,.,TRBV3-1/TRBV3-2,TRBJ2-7,CASSQVGSLVYHHSYEQYF,TGTGCCAGCAGCCAAGTCGGTTCTTTAGTCTACCACCACTCCTACGAGCAGTACTTC
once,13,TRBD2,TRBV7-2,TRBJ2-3,CASSAGLADTQYF,TGTGCCAGCAGCGCGGGACTAGCAGATACGCAGTATTTT
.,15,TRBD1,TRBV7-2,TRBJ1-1,CASSSDRLAGPEAFF,TGTGCCAGCAGCTCGGACAGGCTGGCTGGTCCTGAAGCTTTCTTT
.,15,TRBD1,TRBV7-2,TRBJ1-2,CASSWVGTAHYGYTF,TGTGCCAGCAGCTGGGTCGGGACAGCGCACTATGGCTACACCTTC
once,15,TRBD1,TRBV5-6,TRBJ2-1,CASSSSGTVINEQFF,TGTGCCAGCAGTTCCTCCGGGACAGTCATCAATGAGCAGTTCTTC
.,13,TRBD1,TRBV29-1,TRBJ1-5,CSVGETGHQPQHF,TGCAGCGTTGGAGAGACAGGGCACCAGCCCCAGCATTTT
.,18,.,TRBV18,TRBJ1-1,CASSPLYQEEGMNTEAFF,TGTGCCAGCTCACCACTTTACCAGGAGGAAGGGATGAACACTGAAGCTTTCTTT
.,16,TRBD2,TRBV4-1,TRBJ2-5,CASSQLGLAGVETQYF,TGCGCCAGCAGCCAACTGGGACTAGCGGGGGTGGAGACCCAGTACTTC
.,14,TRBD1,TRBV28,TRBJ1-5,CASSLTGKDQPQHF,TGTGCCAGCAGTCTGACAGGGAAAGATCAGCCCCAGCATTTT
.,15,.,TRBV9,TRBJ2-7,CASSVSGEQYYEQYF,TGTGCCAGCAGCGTCTCCGGGGAGCAATACTACGAGCAGTACTTC
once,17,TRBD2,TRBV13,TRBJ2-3,CASSARLAGSDTDTQYF,TGTGCCAGCAGCGCCAGACTAGCGGGGAGTGACACAGATACGCAGTATTTT
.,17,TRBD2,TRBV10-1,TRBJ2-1,CASSQTSGGSFYNEQFF,TGCGCCAGCAGCCAGACTAGCGGGGGATCCTTTTACAATGAGCAGTTCTTC
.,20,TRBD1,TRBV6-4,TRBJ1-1,CASSESLNPTGDTKNTEAFF,TGTGCCAGCAGTGAATCGCTCAATCCTACAGGGGACACTAAGAACACTGAAGCTTTCTTT
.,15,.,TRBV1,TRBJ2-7,CTSSQDVEGFYEQYF,TGCACCAGCAGCCAAGATGTCGAGGGTTTCTACGAGCAGTACTTC
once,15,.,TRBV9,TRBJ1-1,CASTPGGAAHTEAFF,TGTGCCAGCACCCCGGGGGGGGCGGCCCACACTGAAGCTTTCTTT
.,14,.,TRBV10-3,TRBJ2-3,CAIRETGATDTQYF,TGTGCCATCAGAGAGACGGGAGCCACAGATACGCAGTATTTT
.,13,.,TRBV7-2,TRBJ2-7,CASSLVTADEQYF,TGTGCCAGCAGCTTAGTGACTGCTGACGAGCAGTACTTC
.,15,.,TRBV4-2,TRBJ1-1,CASSQDGGGDTEAFF,TGTGCCAGCAGCCAAGACGGGGGGGGAGACACTGAAGCTTTCTTT
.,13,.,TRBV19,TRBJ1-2,CASVNSYNYGYTF,TGTGCCAGCGTCAACAGTTATAACTATGGCTACACCTTC
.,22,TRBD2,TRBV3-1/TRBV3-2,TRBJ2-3,CASSQDSILAGGHTSSTDTQYF,TGTGCCAGCAGCCAAGACTCCATACTAGCGGGGGGCCATACCTCTAGCACAGATACGCAGTATTTT
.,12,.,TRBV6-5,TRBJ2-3,CASRRSRDTQYF,TGTGCCAGCAGACGGAGTCGGGATACGCAGTATTTT
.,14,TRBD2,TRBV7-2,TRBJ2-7,CASSFGLAGYEQYF,TGTGCCAGCAGCTTTGGACTAGCGGGGTACGAGCAGTACTTC
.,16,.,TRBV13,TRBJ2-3,CASSLGSLAWTDTQYF,TGTGCCAGCAGCTTAGGCTCCCTAGCATGGACAGATACGCAGTATTTT
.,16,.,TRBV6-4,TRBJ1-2,CASSDSFQGPRSGYTF,TGTGCCAGCAGTGACTCGTTCCAGGGGCCTAGGAGTGGCTACACCTTC
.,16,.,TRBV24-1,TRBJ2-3,CATSDLSSWSTDTQYF,TGTGCCACCAGTGATTTAAGTAGCTGGTCCACAGATACGCAGTATTTT
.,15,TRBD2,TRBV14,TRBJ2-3,CASRSGGSSTDTQYF,TGTGCCAGCAGGAGCGGGGGATCTAGCACAGATACGCAGTATTTT